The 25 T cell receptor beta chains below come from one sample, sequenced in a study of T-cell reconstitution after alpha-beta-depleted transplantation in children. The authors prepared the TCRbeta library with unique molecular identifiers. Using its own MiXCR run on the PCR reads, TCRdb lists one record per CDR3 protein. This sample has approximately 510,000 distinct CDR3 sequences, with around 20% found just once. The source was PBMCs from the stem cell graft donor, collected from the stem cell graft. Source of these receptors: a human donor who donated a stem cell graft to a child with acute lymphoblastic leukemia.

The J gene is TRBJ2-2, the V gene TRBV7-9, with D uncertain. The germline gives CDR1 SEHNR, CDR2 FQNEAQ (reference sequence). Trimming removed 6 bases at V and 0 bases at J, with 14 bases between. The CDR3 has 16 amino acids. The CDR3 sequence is CASSRTVYANTGELFF. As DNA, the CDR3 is TGTGCCAGCAGTCGGACGGTATACGCGAACACCGGGGAGCTGTTTTTT.

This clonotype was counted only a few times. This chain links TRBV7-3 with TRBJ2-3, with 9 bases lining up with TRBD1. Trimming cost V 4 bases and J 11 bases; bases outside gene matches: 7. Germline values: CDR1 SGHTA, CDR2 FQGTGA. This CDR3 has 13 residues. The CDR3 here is CASSSVQGAEQYF. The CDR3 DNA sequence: TGTGCCAGCAGCTCCGTACAGGGGGCGGAGCAGTATTTT.

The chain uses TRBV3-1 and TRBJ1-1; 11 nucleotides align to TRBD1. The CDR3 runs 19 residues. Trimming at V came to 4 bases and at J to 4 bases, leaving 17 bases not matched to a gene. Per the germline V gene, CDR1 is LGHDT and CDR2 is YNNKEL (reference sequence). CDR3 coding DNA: TGTGCCAGCAGCCCGCGAAAACCGGGACAGGGGGTTTTCGGCACTGAAGCTTTCTTT. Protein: CASSPRKPGQGVFGTEAFF.

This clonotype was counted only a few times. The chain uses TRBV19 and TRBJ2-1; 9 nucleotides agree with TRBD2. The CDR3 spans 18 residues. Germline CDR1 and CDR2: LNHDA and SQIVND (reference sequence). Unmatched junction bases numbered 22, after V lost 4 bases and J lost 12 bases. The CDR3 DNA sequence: TGTGCCAGTAGTACAGGAAGGGCGGGAGGGCCTCACTCTCCCGCGCAGTTCTTC. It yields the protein CASSTGRAGGPHSPAQFF.

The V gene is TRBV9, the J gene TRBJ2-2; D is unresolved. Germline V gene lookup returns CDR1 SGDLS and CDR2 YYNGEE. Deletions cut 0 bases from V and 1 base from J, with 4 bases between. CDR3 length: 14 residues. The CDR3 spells CASSVGLNTGELFF. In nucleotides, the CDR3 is TGTGCCAGCAGCGTAGGGCTGAACACCGGGGAGCTGTTTTTT.

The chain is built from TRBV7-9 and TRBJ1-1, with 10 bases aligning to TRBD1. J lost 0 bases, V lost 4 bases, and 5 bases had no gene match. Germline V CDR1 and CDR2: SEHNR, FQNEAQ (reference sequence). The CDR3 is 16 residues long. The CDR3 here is CASSSGQGLMNTEAFF. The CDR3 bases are TGTGCCAGCAGCTCGGGACAGGGGTTAATGAACACTGAAGCTTTCTTT.

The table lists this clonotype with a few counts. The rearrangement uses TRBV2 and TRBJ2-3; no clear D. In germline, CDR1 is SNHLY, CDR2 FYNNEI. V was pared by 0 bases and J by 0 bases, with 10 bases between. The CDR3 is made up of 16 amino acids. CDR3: CASSEAGTRSTDTQYF. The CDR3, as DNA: TGTGCCAGCAGTGAAGCTGGTACGAGAAGCACAGATACGCAGTATTTT.

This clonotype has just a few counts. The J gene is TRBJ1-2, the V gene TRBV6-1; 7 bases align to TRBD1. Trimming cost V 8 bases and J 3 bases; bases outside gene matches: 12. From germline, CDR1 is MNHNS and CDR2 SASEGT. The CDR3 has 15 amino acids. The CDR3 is CASRPQGIFYYGYTF. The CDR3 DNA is TGTGCCAGCCGTCCACAGGGGATTTTTTACTATGGCTACACCTTC.

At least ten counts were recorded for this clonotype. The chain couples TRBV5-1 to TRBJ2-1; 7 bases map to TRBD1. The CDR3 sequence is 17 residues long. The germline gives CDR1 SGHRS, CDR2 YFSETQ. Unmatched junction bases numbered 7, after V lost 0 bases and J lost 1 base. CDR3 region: CASSLVATGPSYNEQFF. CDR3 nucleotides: TGCGCCAGCAGCTTGGTTGCGACAGGGCCTTCCTACAATGAGCAGTTCTTC.

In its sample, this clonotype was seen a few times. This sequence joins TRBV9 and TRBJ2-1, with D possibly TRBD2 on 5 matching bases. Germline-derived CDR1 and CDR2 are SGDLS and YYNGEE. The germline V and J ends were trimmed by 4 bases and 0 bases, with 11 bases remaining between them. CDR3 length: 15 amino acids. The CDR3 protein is CASSPGLDSYNEQFF. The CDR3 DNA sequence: TGTGCCAGCAGCCCCGGACTCGACTCCTACAATGAGCAGTTCTTC.

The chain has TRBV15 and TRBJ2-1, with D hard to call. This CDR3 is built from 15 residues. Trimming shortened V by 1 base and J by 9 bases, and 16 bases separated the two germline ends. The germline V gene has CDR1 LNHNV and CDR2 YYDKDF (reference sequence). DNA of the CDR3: TGTGCCACCAGCAGAGGAGGTCTAGGGATCAGTGAGCAGTTCTTC. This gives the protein CATSRGGLGISEQFF.

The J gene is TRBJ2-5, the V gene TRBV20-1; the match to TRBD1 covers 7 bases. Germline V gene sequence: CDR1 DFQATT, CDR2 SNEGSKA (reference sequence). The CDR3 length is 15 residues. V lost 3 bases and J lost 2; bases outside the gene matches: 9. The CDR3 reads CSASEPGTEQETQYF. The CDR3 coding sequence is TGCAGTGCTAGCGAACCCGGGACAGAGCAAGAGACCCAGTACTTC.

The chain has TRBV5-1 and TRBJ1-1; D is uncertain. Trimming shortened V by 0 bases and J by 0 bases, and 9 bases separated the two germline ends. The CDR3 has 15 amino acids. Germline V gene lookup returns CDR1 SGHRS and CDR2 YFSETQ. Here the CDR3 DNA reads TGCGCCAGCAGCTTGGATTGGGCTATGAACACTGAAGCTTTCTTT. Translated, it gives CASSLDWAMNTEAFF.

CDR3 DNA sequence: TGTGCCATCGGACGGGGGGAGTTCACAGATACGCAGTATTTT. Translated: CAIGRGEFTDTQYF. The chain links TRBV10-3 to TRBJ2-3; 7 positions match TRBD2. The CDR3 consists of 14 residues. The V gene end was trimmed by 8 bases and the J gene end by 2 bases; junction bases not matched to a gene: 7. Per germline, CDR1 ENHRY and CDR2 SYGVKD.

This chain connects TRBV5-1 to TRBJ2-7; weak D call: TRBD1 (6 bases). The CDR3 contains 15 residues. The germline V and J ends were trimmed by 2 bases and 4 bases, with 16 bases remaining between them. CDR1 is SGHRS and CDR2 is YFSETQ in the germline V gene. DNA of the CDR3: TGCGCCAGCAGCTTCTCACTGGGGGCTTGGTACGAGCAGTACTTC. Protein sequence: CASSFSLGAWYEQYF.

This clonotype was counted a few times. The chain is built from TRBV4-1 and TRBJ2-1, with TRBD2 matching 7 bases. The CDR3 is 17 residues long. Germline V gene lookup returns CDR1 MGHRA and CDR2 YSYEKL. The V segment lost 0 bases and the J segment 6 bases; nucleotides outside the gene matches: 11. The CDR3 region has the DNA TGCGCCAGCAGCCAAGATGGGCCCGGACTAGATGGCAATGAGCAGTTCTTC. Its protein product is CASSQDGPGLDGNEQFF.

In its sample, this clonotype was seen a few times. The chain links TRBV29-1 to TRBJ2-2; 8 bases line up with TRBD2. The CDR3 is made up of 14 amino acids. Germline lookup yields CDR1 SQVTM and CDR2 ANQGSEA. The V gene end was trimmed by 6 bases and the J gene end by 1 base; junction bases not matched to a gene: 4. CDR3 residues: CSVGTRENTGELFF. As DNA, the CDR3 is TGCAGCGTCGGGACTAGGGAGAACACCGGGGAGCTGTTTTTT.

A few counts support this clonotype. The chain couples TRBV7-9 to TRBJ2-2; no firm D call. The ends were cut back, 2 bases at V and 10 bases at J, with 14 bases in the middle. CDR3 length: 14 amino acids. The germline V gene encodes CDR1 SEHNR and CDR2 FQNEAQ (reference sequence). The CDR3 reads CASSLWVDGVELFF. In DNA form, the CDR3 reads TGTGCCAGCAGCTTATGGGTGGACGGTGTGGAGCTGTTTTTT. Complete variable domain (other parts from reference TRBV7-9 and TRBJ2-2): DTGVSQNPRHKITKRGQNVTFRCDPISEHNRLYWYRQTLGQGPEFLTYFQNEAQLEKSRLLSDRFSAERPKGSFSTLEIQRTEQGDSAMYLCASSLWVDGVELFFGEGSRLTVL.

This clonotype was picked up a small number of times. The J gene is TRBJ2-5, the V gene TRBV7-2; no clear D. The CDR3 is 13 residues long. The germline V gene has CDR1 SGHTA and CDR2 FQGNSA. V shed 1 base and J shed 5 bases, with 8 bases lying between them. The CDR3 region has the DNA TGTGCCAGCAGCTTAGTCAGCACGGAGACCCAGTACTTC. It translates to CASSLVSTETQYF.

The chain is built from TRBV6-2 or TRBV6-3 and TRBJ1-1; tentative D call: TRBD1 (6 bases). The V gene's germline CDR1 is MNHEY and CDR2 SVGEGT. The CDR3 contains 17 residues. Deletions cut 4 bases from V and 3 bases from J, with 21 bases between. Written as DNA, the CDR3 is TGTGCCAGCAGTTCTAACAGGGCCCGGGGTGAGGACACTGAAGCTTTCTTT. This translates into CASSSNRARGEDTEAFF.

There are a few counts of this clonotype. CDR3 sequence reads: CASSLAPAGSGGGTQYF. In DNA form, the CDR3 reads TGTGCCAGCAGCTTAGCCCCGGCAGGGTCCGGGGGAGGTACGCAGTATTTT. The J gene is TRBJ2-3, the V gene TRBV7-2; perhaps TRBD2 as D (6 bases). The germline V and J ends were trimmed by 0 bases and 8 bases, with 21 bases remaining between them. This CDR3 region has 17 residues. The germline CDR1 and CDR2 sequences are SGHTA and FQGNSA.

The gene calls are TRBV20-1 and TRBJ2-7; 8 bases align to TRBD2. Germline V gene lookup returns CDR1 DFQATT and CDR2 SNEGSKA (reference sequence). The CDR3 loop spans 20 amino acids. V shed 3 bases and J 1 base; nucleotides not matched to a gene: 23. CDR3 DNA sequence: TGCAGTGCTAGGGGAAGAGCTAGCGGGCGTTTAATTTTGGGGTCCTACGAGCAGTACTTC. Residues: CSARGRASGRLILGSYEQYF.

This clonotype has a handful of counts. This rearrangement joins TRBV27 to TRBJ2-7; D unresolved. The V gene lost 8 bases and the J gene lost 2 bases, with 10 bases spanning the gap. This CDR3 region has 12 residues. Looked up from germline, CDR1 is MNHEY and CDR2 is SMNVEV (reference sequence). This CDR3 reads CASYTEPYEQYF. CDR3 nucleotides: TGTGCCAGCTATACTGAGCCCTACGAGCAGTACTTC.

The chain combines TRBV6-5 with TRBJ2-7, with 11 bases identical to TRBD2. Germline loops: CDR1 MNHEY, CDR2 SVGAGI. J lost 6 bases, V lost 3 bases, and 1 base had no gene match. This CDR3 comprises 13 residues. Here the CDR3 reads CASSYLAGGEQYF. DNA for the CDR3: TGTGCCAGCAGTTATCTAGCGGGGGGCGAGCAGTACTTC.

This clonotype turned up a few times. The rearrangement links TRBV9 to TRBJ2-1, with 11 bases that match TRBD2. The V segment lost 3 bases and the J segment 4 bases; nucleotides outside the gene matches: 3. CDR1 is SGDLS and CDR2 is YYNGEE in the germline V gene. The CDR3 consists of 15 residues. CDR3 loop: CASSGWTSGYNEQFF. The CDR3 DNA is TGTGCCAGCAGCGGATGGACTAGCGGGTACAATGAGCAGTTCTTC.